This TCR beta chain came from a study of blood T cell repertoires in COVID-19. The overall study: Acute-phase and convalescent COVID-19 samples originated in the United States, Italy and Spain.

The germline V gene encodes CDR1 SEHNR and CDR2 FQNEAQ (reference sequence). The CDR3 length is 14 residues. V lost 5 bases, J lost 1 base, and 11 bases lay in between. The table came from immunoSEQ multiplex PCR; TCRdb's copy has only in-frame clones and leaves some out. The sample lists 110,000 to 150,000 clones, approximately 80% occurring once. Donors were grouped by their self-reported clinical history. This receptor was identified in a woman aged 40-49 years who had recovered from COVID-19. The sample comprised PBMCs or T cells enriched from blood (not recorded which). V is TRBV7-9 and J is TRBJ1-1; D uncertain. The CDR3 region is CASSPSGSNTEAFF. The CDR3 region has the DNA TGTGCCAGCAGCCCCTCCGGGTCGAACACTGAAGCTTTCTTT.